These T cell receptor beta chains were read from a single sample in a study of T cells in Graves' hyperthyroidism and ophthalmopathy. One entry per CDR3 protein, called by TCRdb with MiXCR from the multiplex PCR reads. This table holds more than 300,000 distinct CDR3 sequences, roughly 15% found once. Sequencing input: blood. These receptors were collected from a woman aged 30 to 39 with Graves' hyperthyroidism that later progressed to Graves' ophthalmopathy. The CDR3 runs from the conserved cysteine through the conserved F or W.

V gene,J gene,CDR3 protein
TRBV11-3,TRBJ2-7,CASSLSYGAGHEQYF
TRBV5-1,TRBJ1-5,CASSPRTGGNQPQHF
TRBV7-8,TRBJ2-2,CASSFLGVQRPGELFF
TRBV20-1,TRBJ1-2,CSASSLGRTAYYGYTF
TRBV27,TRBJ1-2,CASSLGGQANYGHTF
TRBV29-1,TRBJ2-3,CSVFLGKRGTDTQYF
TRBV5-1,TRBJ2-3,CASSPGAATDTQYF
TRBV6-1,TRBJ2-1,CASIRGLVNEQFF
TRBV5-1,TRBJ1-3,CASSRSMSGNTIYF
TRBV11-2,TRBJ1-1,CACRRQGVWTTEAFF
TRBV10-2,TRBJ1-4,CASSDYEGLYPPAANEKLFF
TRBV10-3,TRBJ2-7,CAISETNYYEQYF
TRBV29-1,TRBJ2-5,CSVALAGGGETQYF
TRBV7-9,TRBJ2-5,CASRSKGPQETQYF
TRBV28,TRBJ1-4,CASSRYNEKLFF
TRBV5-6,TRBJ2-7,CASSVDGRSPYEQYF
TRBV4-1,TRBJ2-2,CASSHQRTAGELFF
TRBV6-1,TRBJ2-3,CASSPQDTRTITDTQYF
TRBV28,TRBJ1-5,CASSWGRAGNQPQHF
TRBV6-1,TRBJ2-2,CASRALVGGRANTGELFF
TRBV3-1,TRBJ2-1,CASSHWLADYNEQFF
TRBV10-3,TRBJ2-3,CAISESDQGPLPTQYF
TRBV11-2,TRBJ2-7,CASSLVTGGPIYEQYF
TRBV27,TRBJ2-1,CASSSPLAGVDNEQFF
TRBV19,TRBJ1-5,CASSITARDWQPQHF
TRBV6-4,TRBJ2-3,CASSATGITDTQYF
TRBV11-1,TRBJ2-3,CASSLGTPSTDTQYF
TRBV11-2,TRBJ2-1,CASSSTGLSYNEQFF
TRBV15,TRBJ1-1,CATSRNQGQGNEAFF
TRBV5-1,TRBJ2-7,CASSLTPTATTYEQYF
TRBV5-4,TRBJ2-1,CASSQPSTDTVKQFF
TRBV27,TRBJ2-1,CASSLYSGDEQFF
TRBV20-1,TRBJ2-7,CSALGTVSYEQYF
TRBV6-1,TRBJ2-7,CASSEMAASYEQYF
TRBV12-3/TRBV12-4,TRBJ1-1,CASSFSEDRAFF
TRBV29-1,TRBJ2-1,CSVGRGSGSYNEQFF
TRBV11-2,TRBJ2-5,CASSLRGKETQYF
TRBV6-1,TRBJ2-7,CASSGGPTGSGYEQYF
TRBV12-3/TRBV12-4,TRBJ2-6,CASSPNELNSGANVLTF
TRBV12-3/TRBV12-4,TRBJ1-6,CASSFSPLQANSPLHF
TRBV7-2,TRBJ1-1,CASRLTRRTEAFF
TRBV11-2,TRBJ1-3,CASSLIRGVNSGNTIYF
TRBV12-3/TRBV12-4,TRBJ2-7,CASSPGPNYGQYF
TRBV30,TRBJ2-7,CAWRQTGGVVQYF
TRBV11-2,TRBJ2-3,CASSLVFTDTQYF
TRBV20-1,TRBJ2-1,CSARDLVLAGNEQFF
TRBV2,TRBJ2-7,CASRGTETYEQYF
TRBV27,TRBJ2-7,CASSFGGTGYEQYF
TRBV27,TRBJ2-7,CASSQSPSNEQYF
TRBV29-1,TRBJ2-1,CSVEEWQGKGNEQFF